This entry is about one TCR beta chain. The target antigen is unknown. The length of the CDR3 is 13 residues. The V gene lost 7 bases and the J gene lost 3 bases, with 15 bases spanning the gap. Germline CDR1 GTSNPN, CDR2 SVGIG (reference sequence). Samples had at least 6.5 million PBMCs isolated from them. These data belong to a study of blood T cells in healthy people across ages. Overall study results and limits: It was held that diversity estimates obtained from one million T cells represented underestimates. Long-lived and aged donors differed, with more naive CD4+ cells and higher diversity in the long-lived.

The authors ran a second PCR of roughly 6 to 12 cycles using a sample-barcoded 5' primer and a J-beta primer mix. Sequencing of every sample gave 2.5 million or more CDR3-containing paired-end reads. One entry per CDR3 protein results from TCRdb running MiXCR on the 5' RACE reads. The top ten hold roughly 13% of the sample, which has about 1.1 million distinct CDR3 sequences, more than 30% seen once. This TCR came from a man aged 18 to 29 in good health. This chain uses TRBV30 with TRBJ1-1; TRBD1 might be the D (5 bases). Sample: blood. CDR3 DNA sequence: TGTGCCTTAAGCTACGCCAGGGACACTGAAGCTTTCTTT. Encoded protein: CALSYARDTEAFF.